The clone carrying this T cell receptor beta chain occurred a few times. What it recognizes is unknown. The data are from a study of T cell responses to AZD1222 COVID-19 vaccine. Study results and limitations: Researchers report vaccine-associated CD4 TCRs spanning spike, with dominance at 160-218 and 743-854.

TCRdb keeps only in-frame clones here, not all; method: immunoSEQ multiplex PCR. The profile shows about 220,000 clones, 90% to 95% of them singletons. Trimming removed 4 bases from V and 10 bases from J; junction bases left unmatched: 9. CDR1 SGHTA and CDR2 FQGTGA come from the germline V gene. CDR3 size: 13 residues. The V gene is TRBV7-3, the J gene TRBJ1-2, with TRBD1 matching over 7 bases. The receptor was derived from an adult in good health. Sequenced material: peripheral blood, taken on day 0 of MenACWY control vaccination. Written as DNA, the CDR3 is TGTGCCAGCAGCTCTCTCTCGGGACAGCCCTACACCTTC. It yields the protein CASSSLSGQPYTF.